This T cell receptor (beta chain) was recovered during a study of T-cell reconstitution after alpha-beta-depleted transplantation in children. In germline, CDR1 is DFQATT, CDR2 SNEGSKA (reference sequence). After removal of 6 bases from V and 8 bases from J, the junction contained 9 bases not matched to a gene. The CDR3 loop spans 13 amino acids. Overall study findings and caveats: Some patients' high day-60 TCRbeta diversity was traced to surviving recipient T cells and thymic progenitors. Two months or so post-transplant, alpha-beta T cells reportedly derived from several hundred expanded graft clones. Fresh T-cell production supplied most of the T-cell counts and diversity seen one year after transplant.

Preparing the TCRbeta library involved the use of unique molecular identifiers. TCRdb reanalysed the PCR reads using MiXCR and keeps one entry per CDR3 protein. The sample records around 960,000 distinct CDR3 sequences, roughly 29% being singletons. In its sample, this clonotype was seen a few times. What it recognizes is unknown. This chain joins TRBV20-1 and TRBJ2-1; TRBD2 aligns across 8 bases. Sequenced material: PBMCs, mostly from graft donor cells, taken 360 days after TCRalphabeta/CD19-depleted stem cell transplant. The TCR was taken from a boy under two years old who had a stem cell transplant for SCID, so the T cells may come from the graft donor. This CDR3 reads CSARGGQIDEQFF. In nucleotides, the CDR3 is TGCAGTGCCCGGGGGGGGCAGATAGATGAGCAGTTCTTC.